These T cell receptor beta chains were read from a single sample in a study of T cell repertoires in cytomegalovirus infection. TCRdb passed the reads through MiXCR, listing each CDR3 protein once. The sample shows 560,000 or so distinct CDR3 sequences, approximately 15% of them seen only once. Sequencing input: CD8+ T cells from PBMCs. The receptors here all came from a human donor in good health (CMV status not recorded). Some clones in this sample may be carry-over from other donors' samples. Each CDR3 is given with its conserved first and last residue. The D gene is left open where the match is weak. Clone size is given for some rows only: seen once, a few or many times, or a class if the clone is expanded.

CDR3aa | CDR3nt | v_gene | abundance | d_gene | j_gene
CASSGTAPYGYTF | TGTGCCAGCAGTGGGACAGCGCCCTATGGCTACACCTTC | TRBV27 | once | TRBD1 | TRBJ1-2
CSVDGGRNPEQFF | TGCAGCGTTGATGGCGGGAGGAACCCTGAGCAGTTCTTC | TRBV29-1 | NA | TRBD2 | TRBJ2-1
CASSYSRRGLPYGYTF | TGTGCCAGCAGTTACTCTAGGCGGGGTCTCCCCTATGGCTACACCTTC | TRBV6-5 | many | NA | TRBJ1-2
CASTGDPGTGFGTGELFF | TGTGCCAGCACCGGAGACCCCGGGACAGGGTTTGGGACCGGGGAGCTGTTTTTT | TRBV7-9 | many | TRBD1 | TRBJ2-2
CAGSYTSSYEQYF | TGTGCCGGCAGTTACACGAGTTCCTACGAGCAGTACTTC | TRBV6-6 | NA | NA | TRBJ2-7
CAIRSGGYSYNEQFF | TGTGCCATTCGTAGCGGGGGCTACTCCTACAATGAGCAGTTCTTC | TRBV27 | few | TRBD2 | TRBJ2-1
CASGSPGTVMNYGYTF | TGTGCTAGTGGTTCTCCCGGGACAGTGATGAACTATGGCTACACCTTC | TRBV12-5 | NA | TRBD1 | TRBJ1-2
CASSLSMPRAAAHSNQPQHF | TGTGCCAGCAGTTTATCGATGCCCAGAGCAGCCGCCCATAGCAATCAGCCCCAGCATTTT | TRBV27 | NA | NA | TRBJ1-5
CASSLPPGQGVPYGYTF | TGTGCCAGCAGCTTGCCCCCGGGACAGGGTGTCCCCTATGGCTACACCTTC | TRBV5-6 | few | TRBD1 | TRBJ1-2
CASLPDRGRTGANVLTF | TGTGCCAGCTTACCGGACAGGGGGCGTACTGGGGCCAACGTCCTGACTTTC | TRBV7-9 | many | TRBD1 | TRBJ2-6
CASSLGPSRADGYTF | TGTGCCAGCAGTTTAGGCCCCTCCCGGGCGGATGGCTACACCTTC | TRBV27 | NA | NA | TRBJ1-2
CASVGTRRNEQFF | TGTGCCAGCGTAGGGACTAGAAGAAATGAGCAGTTCTTC | TRBV6-1 | NA | TRBD2 | TRBJ2-1
CATSRDVGEVNIQYF | TGTGCCACCAGCAGAGATGTGGGTGAGGTAAACATTCAGTACTTC | TRBV15 | many | NA | TRBJ2-4
CASSRSAEYYGYTF | TGTGCCAGCAGCCGATCAGCAGAATATTATGGCTACACCTTC | TRBV25-1 | NA | NA | TRBJ1-2
CASSTGTGGADTEAFF | TGTGCCAGCAGCACAGGGACAGGGGGAGCCGACACTGAAGCTTTCTTT | TRBV7-6 | many | TRBD1 | TRBJ1-1
CASSLALYGGRTDTQYF | TGTGCCAGCAGCTTAGCGCTGTACGGCGGACGCACAGATACGCAGTATTTT | TRBV7-8 | many | NA | TRBJ2-3
CASSQDRHRRDTEAFF | TGTGCCAGCAGCCAAGACCGTCACCGGCGGGACACTGAAGCTTTCTTT | TRBV4-2 | few | NA | TRBJ1-1
CASSLPPLSGANVLTF | TGTGCCAGCAGCCTCCCCCCTCTCTCTGGGGCCAACGTCCTGACTTTC | TRBV7-6 | many | NA | TRBJ2-6
CASSIAREGYNEQFF | TGTGCCAGTAGTATAGCGCGGGAGGGATACAATGAGCAGTTCTTC | TRBV19 | many | TRBD2 | TRBJ2-1
CSAREPENYGYTF | TGCAGTGCTAGAGAACCAGAAAACTATGGCTACACCTTC | TRBV20-1 | NA | NA | TRBJ1-2
CASSDRPGGHTGELFF | TGTGCCAGCAGTGACAGGCCGGGGGGGCACACCGGGGAGCTGTTTTTT | TRBV6-4 | many | TRBD2 | TRBJ2-2
CASSTPDIPNEQYF | TGTGCCAGCAGCACCCCTGACATCCCTAACGAGCAGTACTTC | TRBV12-3/TRBV12-4 | many | NA | TRBJ2-7
CASSRDREGTGELFF | TGTGCCAGCAGCAGGGACAGGGAAGGGACCGGGGAGCTGTTTTTT | TRBV28 | few | TRBD1 | TRBJ2-2
CASSLRDTQNTEAFF | TGTGCCAGCAGCTTAAGGGACACCCAGAACACTGAAGCTTTCTTT | TRBV7-9 | many | NA | TRBJ1-1
CATRMDGEQFF | TGTGCCACCAGAATGGATGGTGAGCAGTTCTTC | TRBV24-1 | many | NA | TRBJ2-1
CSVEMLAGVSDTQYF | TGCAGCGTTGAAATGCTAGCGGGAGTATCAGATACGCAGTATTTT | TRBV29-1 | many | TRBD2 | TRBJ2-3
CSVSGTENYGYTF | TGCAGCGTAAGCGGGACAGAGAACTATGGCTACACCTTC | TRBV29-1 | few | TRBD1 | TRBJ1-2
CASSQDASYNEQFF | TGTGCCAGCAGCCAAGACGCATCGTACAATGAGCAGTTCTTC | TRBV4-2 | NA | NA | TRBJ2-1
CASSPRDRGFYNSPLHF | TGTGCCAGCAGTCCCCGGGACAGGGGTTTTTATAATTCACCCCTCCACTTT | TRBV12-3/TRBV12-4 | once | TRBD1 | TRBJ1-6
CASSSHPDRAPLSGANVLTF | TGTGCCAGCAGTTCCCATCCGGACAGGGCTCCACTCTCTGGGGCCAACGTCCTGACTTTC | TRBV28 | many | TRBD1 | TRBJ2-6
CASSQGTGGVRTEAFF | TGTGCCAGCAGCCAGGGGACAGGGGGCGTTAGGACTGAAGCTTTCTTT | TRBV14 | few | TRBD1 | TRBJ1-1
CASSQDLTGYEQYF | TGTGCCAGCTCACAAGATTTGACAGGATACGAGCAGTACTTC | TRBV18 | few | NA | TRBJ2-7
CASSLAVIYNSPLHF | TGTGCCAGCAGCTTGGCAGTCATCTATAATTCACCCCTCCACTTT | TRBV7-9 | many | NA | TRBJ1-6
CASSFIAGRGSGAKNIQYF | TGTGCCAGCAGCTTTATAGCGGGAAGGGGAAGTGGGGCCAAAAACATTCAGTACTTC | TRBV11-3 | NA | TRBD2 | TRBJ2-4
CASSLASGLADYNEQFF | TGTGCCAGCAGCTTAGCATCAGGACTAGCGGATTACAATGAGCAGTTCTTC | TRBV7-9 | many | TRBD2 | TRBJ2-1
CASSLGGSTVAFF | TGTGCCAGCAGCTTGGGGGGTTCCACTGTAGCTTTCTTT | TRBV7-3 | NA | NA | TRBJ1-1
CASSLKRSGYGYTF | TGTGCCAGCAGCCTTAAGAGGTCGGGGTATGGCTACACCTTC | TRBV27 | few | NA | TRBJ1-2
CASSLIAGAGGNEQFF | TGTGCCAGCAGTTTGATAGCGGGGGCAGGCGGGAATGAGCAGTTCTTC | TRBV6-2/TRBV6-3 | few | TRBD2 | TRBJ2-1
CASSESILTGADTQYF | TGTGCCAGCAGTGAATCGATCCTAACAGGGGCAGATACGCAGTATTTT | TRBV6-4 | NA | TRBD1 | TRBJ2-3
CASSPGQVYGYTF | TGTGCCAGCAGTCCGGGACAGGTCTATGGCTACACCTTC | TRBV28 | many | TRBD1 | TRBJ1-2
CASSPSPGLAGEEQFF | TGTGCCAGCAGCCCCTCCCCCGGACTAGCGGGAGAAGAGCAGTTCTTC | TRBV4-2 | NA | TRBD2 | TRBJ2-1
CASSLGEGEKLFF | TGTGCCAGCAGTTTAGGGGAAGGCGAAAAACTGTTTTTT | TRBV12-3/TRBV12-4 | NA | NA | TRBJ1-4
CASSQERTSFQETQYF | TGTGCCAGCAGCCAAGAGCGGACTAGCTTCCAAGAGACCCAGTACTTC | TRBV3-1 | few | TRBD2 | TRBJ2-5
CASSLYGTTDTQYF | TGTGCCAGCAGTTTATACGGAACCACAGATACGCAGTATTTT | TRBV12-3/TRBV12-4 | few | NA | TRBJ2-3
CASSVAGPSTDTQYF | TGTGCCAGCAGCGTAGCGGGGCCAAGCACAGATACGCAGTATTTT | TRBV9 | few | NA | TRBJ2-3